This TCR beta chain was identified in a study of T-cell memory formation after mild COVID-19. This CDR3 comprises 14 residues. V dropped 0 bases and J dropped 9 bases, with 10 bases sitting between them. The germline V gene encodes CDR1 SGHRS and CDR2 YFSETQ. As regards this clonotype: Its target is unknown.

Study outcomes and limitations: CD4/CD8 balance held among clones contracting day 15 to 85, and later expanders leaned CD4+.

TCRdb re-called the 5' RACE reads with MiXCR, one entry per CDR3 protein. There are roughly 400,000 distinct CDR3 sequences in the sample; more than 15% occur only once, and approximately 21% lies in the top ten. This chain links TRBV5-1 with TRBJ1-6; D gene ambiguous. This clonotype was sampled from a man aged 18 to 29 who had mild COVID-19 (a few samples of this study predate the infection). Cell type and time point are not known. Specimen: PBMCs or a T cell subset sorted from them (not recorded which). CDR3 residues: CASSLAEVRSPLHF. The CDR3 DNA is TGCGCCAGCAGCTTGGCCGAGGTGCGTTCACCCCTCCACTTT.